This record covers a single T cell receptor beta chain. After removal of 1 base from V and 4 bases from J, the junction contained 7 bases not matched to a gene. The CDR3 has 16 residues. Per germline, CDR1 LNHDA and CDR2 SQIVND (reference sequence). This entry belongs to a study of CD8 T cells in Susac syndrome. Random hexamers primed reverse transcription of roughly 0.5 to 1 ug RNA. Multiplex PCR with immunoSEQ amplified the TCR beta CDR3 across 54 Vbeta and 13 Jbeta. TCRdb re-called the immunoSEQ multiplex PCR reads with MiXCR, one entry per CDR3 protein. The sample lists over 95,000 distinct CDR3 sequences, roughly 91% occurring once. Peripheral blood CD8+ and CD4+ T cells were profiled by TCR beta sequencing. While CD8+ and CD4+ T cells were isolated negatively, TEMRA cells were enriched by FACS.

This chain uses TRBV19 with TRBJ2-3, with 8 positions matching TRBD2. The sequencing input was CD4+ T cells from PBMCs. The sequence was obtained from a human donor in good health. CDR3 nucleotide sequence: TGTGCCAGTAGTATAGGAGCGGGAGCATTAGCAGATACGCAGTATTTT. This codes for CASSIGAGALADTQYF.